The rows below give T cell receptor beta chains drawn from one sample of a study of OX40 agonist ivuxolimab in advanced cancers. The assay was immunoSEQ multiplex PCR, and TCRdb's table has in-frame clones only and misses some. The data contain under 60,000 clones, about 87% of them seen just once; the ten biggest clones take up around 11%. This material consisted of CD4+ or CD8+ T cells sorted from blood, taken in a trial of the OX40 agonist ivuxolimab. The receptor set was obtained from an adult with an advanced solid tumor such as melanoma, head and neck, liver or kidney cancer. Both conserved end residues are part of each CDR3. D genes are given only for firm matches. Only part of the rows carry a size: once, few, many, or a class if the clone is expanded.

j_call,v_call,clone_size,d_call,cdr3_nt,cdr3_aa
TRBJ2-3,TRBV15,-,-,TGTGCCACCAGCAGAGAACGGGCCGTACGTAGCACAGATACGCAGTATTTT,CATSRERAVRSTDTQYF
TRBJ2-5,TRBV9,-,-,TGTGCCAGCAGCGTAGTAAAACGGTACATCCAAGAGACCCAGTACTTC,CASSVVKRYIQETQYF
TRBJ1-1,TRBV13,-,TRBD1,TGTGCCAGCAGCTTAGGAAGACAGGGCTACGAAGCTTTCTTT,CASSLGRQGYEAFF
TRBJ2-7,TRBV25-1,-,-,TGTGCCAGCAGTGAATCTGGAGGGGAGCAGTACTTC,CASSESGGEQYF
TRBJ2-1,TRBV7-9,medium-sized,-,TGTGCCAGCAGCTCTGAGCAGTTCTTC,CASSSEQFF
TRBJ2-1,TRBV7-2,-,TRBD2,TGTGCCAGCAGCCCGGGACTAGGATATGAGCAGTTCTTC,CASSPGLGYEQFF
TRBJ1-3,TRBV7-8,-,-,TGTGCCAGCAGCTCGGGGAACTCTGGAAACACCATATATTTT,CASSSGNSGNTIYF
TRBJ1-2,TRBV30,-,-,TGTGCCTGGAGTGCCATTCAGAAGCCCAGGGATGGCTACACCTTC,CAWSAIQKPRDGYTF
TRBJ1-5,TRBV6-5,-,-,TGTGCCAGCAGTTACGGGGGCAATCAGCCCCAGCATTTT,CASSYGGNQPQHF
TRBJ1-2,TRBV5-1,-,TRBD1,TGCGCCAGCAGCTCCTTAGGACAGGGGAGGGACTATGGCTACACCTTC,CASSSLGQGRDYGYTF
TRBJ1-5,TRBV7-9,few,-,TGTGCCAGCAGCTTAGGCAGGGGCGGTATGGATTTT,CASSLGRGGMDF
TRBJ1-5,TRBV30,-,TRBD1,TGTGCCGAAAATTGGACAGGGATCTTTATACGTAGCAATCAGCCCCAGCATTTT,CAENWTGIFIRSNQPQHF
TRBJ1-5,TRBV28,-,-,TGTGCCAGCAATCTAGGGGGGCAGCCCCAGCATTTT,CASNLGGQPQHF
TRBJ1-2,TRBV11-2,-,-,TGTGCCAGCAGCTTAGTACGACACCATGGCTACACCTTC,CASSLVRHHGYTF
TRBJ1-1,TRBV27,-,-,TGTGCCAGCAGTTTAGGGGGCAGGACTGAAGCTTTCTTT,CASSLGGRTEAFF
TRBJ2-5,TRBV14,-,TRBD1,TGTGCCAGCAGCCAAATGCAGGGGGAAGAGACCCAGTACTTC,CASSQMQGEETQYF
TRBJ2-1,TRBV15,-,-,TGTGCCACCAGCAGCCCAGGGGTACTCTACAATGAGCAGTTCTTC,CATSSPGVLYNEQFF
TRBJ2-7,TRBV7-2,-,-,TGTGCCAGCAGCTTAGCGCCCCTCGACGAGCAGTACTTC,CASSLAPLDEQYF
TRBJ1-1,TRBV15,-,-,TGTGCCACCAGCAGAGATGAGGGGCCGGGCACTGAAGCTTTCTTT,CATSRDEGPGTEAFF
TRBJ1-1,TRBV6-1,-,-,TGTGCCAGCATCCTCCTCCTCGACCTGGGCACTGAAGCTTTCTTT,CASILLLDLGTEAFF
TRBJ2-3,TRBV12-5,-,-,TGTGCTAGTCCAACCGACGGCACAGATACGCAGTATTTT,CASPTDGTDTQYF
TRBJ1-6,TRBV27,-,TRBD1,TGTGCCAGTACCGGGACAGGGAATTCACCCCTCCACTTT,CASTGTGNSPLHF
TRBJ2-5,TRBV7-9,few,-,TGTGCCAGCAGCTTTTTATCGGGTCAGACAGAGACCCAGTACTTC,CASSFLSGQTETQYF
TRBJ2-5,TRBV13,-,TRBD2,TGTGCCAGCAGCACGACTAGCGGGGGGGCAGAGACCCAGTACTTC,CASSTTSGGAETQYF
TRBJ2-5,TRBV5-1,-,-,TGCGCCAGCAGCTTGGAAACAGACGTAGAGACCCAGTACTTC,CASSLETDVETQYF
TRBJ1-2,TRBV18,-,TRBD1,TGTGCCAGCTCACCGGTAGGACTGACAGGGTACGGCTACACCTTC,CASSPVGLTGYGYTF
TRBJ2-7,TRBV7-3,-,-,TGTGCCAGCAGCTCTGATAGACTCCACGAGCAGTACTTC,CASSSDRLHEQYF
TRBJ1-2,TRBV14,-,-,TGTGCCAGCAGCCCCGGGTGGGGCTACACCTTC,CASSPGWGYTF
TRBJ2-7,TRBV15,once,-,TGTGCCACCAGCCCTACATGGAAGGGAGGTTACGAGCAGTACTTC,CATSPTWKGGYEQYF
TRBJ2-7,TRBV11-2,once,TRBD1,TGTGCCAGCAGCTCCAAGCCCCAGGGGGTCGAGCAGTACTTC,CASSSKPQGVEQYF
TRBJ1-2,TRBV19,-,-,TGTGCCACCCTGGGGGGCCTCTATGGCTACACCTTC,CATLGGLYGYTF
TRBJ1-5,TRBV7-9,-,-,TGTGCCAGCAGCTTAGGGACAGCTAGCAATCAGCCCCAGCATTTT,CASSLGTASNQPQHF
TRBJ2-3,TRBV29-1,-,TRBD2,TGCAGCGTTGAAGGGGGACTAGCGGGAGAGCTGTATACGCAGTATTTT,CSVEGGLAGELYTQYF
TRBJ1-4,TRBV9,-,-,TGTGCCAGCAGCGTAGCTGGAGGGGGAACTAATGAAAAACTGTTTTTT,CASSVAGGGTNEKLFF
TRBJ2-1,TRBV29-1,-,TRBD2,TGCAGCGTTGAAGGGACTAGCGGGGGGTATAATGAGCAGTTCTTC,CSVEGTSGGYNEQFF
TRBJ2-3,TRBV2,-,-,TGTGCCAGCTTGGCCGGGGGTTTTAGCACAGATACGCAGTATTTT,CASLAGGFSTDTQYF
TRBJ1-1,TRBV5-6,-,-,TGTGCCAGCAGCTCCGCAGGGGTTTACGTGAACACTGAAGCTTTCTTT,CASSSAGVYVNTEAFF
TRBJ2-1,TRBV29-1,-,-,TGCAGCGTCAAACCGGGACACTCCAATGAGCAGTTCTTC,CSVKPGHSNEQFF
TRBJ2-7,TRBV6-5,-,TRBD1,TGTGCCAGCAGTTCTGGACAGGGGCCCCACGAGCAGTACTTC,CASSSGQGPHEQYF
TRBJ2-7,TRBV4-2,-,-,TGTGCCAGCAGCCAAGATAATCCCAACCCCTACGAGCAGTACTTC,CASSQDNPNPYEQYF
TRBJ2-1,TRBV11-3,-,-,TGTGCCAGCAGCCCCTCGTACAACAATGAGCAGTTCTTC,CASSPSYNNEQFF
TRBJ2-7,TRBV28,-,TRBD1,TGTGCCAGTTCCTTCCCCGGGACAGAGGACTACGAGCAGTACTTC,CASSFPGTEDYEQYF
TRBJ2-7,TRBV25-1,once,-,TGTGCCAGCAGTGGTGGACGGAGATACGAGCAGTACTTC,CASSGGRRYEQYF
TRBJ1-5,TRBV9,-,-,TGTGCCAGCAGCGAAGACCATAGCAATCAGCCCCAGCATTTT,CASSEDHSNQPQHF
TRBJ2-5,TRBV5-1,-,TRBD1,TGCGCCAGCAGCTTAAAGGGGGCGACAAGAGAGACCCAGTACTTC,CASSLKGATRETQYF
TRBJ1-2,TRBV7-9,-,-,TGTGCCAGCAGCCCAAGACAGAACGACATCAACTATGACTACACCTTC,CASSPRQNDINYDYTF
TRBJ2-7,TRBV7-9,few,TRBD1,TGTGCCATCGACTCCAACCGGGACAGGGCCTACGAGCAGTACTTC,CAIDSNRDRAYEQYF
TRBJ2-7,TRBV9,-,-,TGTGCCAGCAGCGTAGGGTTAGGTTCGGGGGAGCAGTACTTC,CASSVGLGSGEQYF